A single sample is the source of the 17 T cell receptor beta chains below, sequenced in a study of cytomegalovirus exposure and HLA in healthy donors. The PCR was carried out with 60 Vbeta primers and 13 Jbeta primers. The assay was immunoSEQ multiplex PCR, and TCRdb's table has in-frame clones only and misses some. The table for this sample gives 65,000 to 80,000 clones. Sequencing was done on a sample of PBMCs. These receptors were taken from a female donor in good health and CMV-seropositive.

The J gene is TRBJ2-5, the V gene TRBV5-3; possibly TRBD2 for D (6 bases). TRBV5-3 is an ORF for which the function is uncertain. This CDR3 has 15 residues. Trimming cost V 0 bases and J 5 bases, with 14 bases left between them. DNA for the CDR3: TGTGCCAGAAGCTTGGCCGCGGGGCAAGGGGAGACCCAGTACTTC. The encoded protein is CARSLAAGQGETQYF.

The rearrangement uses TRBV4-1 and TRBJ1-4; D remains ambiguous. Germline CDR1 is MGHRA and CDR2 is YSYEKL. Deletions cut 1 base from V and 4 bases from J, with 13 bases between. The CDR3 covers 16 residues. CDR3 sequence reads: CASSQGEALHNEKLFF. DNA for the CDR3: TGCGCCAGCAGCCAAGGGGAGGCTCTCCATAATGAAAAACTGTTTTTT.

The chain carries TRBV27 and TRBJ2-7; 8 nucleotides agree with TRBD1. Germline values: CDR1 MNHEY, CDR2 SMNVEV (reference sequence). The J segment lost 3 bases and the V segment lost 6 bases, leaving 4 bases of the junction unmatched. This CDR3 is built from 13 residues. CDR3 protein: CASSAGGGYEQYF. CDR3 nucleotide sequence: TGTGCCAGCAGCGCAGGGGGCGGCTACGAGCAGTACTTC.

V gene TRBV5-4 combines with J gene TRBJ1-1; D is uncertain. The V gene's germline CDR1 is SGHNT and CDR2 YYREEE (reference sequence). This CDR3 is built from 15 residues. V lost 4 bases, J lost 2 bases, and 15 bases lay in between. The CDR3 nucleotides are TGTGCCAGCAGCCGATTTCGGGAGGACAACACTGAAGCTTTCTTT. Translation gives CASSRFREDNTEAFF.

CDR3 sequence reads: CASRKGLQRTDTQYF. The CDR3 coding sequence is TGTGCCAGCAGAAAGGGGCTTCAGCGCACAGATACGCAGTATTTT. The V and J genes are TRBV7-3 and TRBJ2-3, with TRBD1 as a possible D gene (5 bases). The V and J ends lost 6 bases and 1 base respectively, with 14 bases between them. Germline CDR1 reads SGHTA; CDR2 reads FQGTGA. This CDR3 spans 15 amino acids.

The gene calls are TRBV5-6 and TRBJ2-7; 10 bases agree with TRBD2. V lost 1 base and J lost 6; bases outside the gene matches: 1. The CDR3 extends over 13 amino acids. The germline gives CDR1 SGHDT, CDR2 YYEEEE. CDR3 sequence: CASSLSGRAEQYF. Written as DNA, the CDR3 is TGTGCCAGCAGCTTGAGCGGGAGGGCCGAGCAGTACTTC.

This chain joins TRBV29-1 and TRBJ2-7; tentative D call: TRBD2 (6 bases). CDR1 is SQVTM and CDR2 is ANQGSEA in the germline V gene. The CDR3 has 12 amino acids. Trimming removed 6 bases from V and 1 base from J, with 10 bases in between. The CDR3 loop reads CSVAGTSYEQYF. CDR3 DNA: TGCAGCGTCGCTGGGACTTCCTACGAGCAGTACTTC.

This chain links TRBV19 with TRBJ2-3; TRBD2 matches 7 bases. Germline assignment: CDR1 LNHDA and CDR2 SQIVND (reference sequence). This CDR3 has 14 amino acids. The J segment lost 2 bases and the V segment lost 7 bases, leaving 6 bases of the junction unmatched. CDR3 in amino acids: CASNERGFTDTQYF. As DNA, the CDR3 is TGTGCCAGTAACGAGCGGGGCTTCACAGATACGCAGTATTTT.

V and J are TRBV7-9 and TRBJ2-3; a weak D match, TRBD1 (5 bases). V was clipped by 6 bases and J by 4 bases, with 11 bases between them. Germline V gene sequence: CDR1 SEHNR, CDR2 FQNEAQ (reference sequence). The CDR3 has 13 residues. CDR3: CASRGSGPDTQYF. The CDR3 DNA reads TGTGCCAGCAGGGGTTCAGGGCCAGATACGCAGTATTTT. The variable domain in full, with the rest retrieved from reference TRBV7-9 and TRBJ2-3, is DTGVSQNPRHKITKRGQNVTFRCDPISEHNRLYWYRQTLGQGPEFLTYFQNEAQLEKSRLLSDRFSAERPKGSFSTLEIQRTEQGDSAMYLCASRGSGPDTQYFGPGTRLTVL.

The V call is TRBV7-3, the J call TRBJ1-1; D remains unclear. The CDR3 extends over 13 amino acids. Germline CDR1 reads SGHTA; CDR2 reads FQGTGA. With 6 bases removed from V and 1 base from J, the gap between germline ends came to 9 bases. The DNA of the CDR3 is TGTGCCAGCAGAGAACAACCGAACACTGAAGCTTTCTTT. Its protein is CASREQPNTEAFF.

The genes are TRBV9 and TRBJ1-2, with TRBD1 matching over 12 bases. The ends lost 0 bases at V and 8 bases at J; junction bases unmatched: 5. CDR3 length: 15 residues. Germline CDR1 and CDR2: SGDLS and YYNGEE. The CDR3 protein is CASSVGDRGLKGYTF. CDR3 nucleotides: TGTGCCAGCAGCGTAGGGGACAGGGGGCTAAAAGGCTACACCTTC.

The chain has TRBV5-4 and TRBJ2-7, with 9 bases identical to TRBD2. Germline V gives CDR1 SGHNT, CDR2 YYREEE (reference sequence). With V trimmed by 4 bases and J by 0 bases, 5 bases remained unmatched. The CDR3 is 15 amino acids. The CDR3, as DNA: TGTGCCAGCAGCCCAAGCGGGGGGTCCTCCTACGAGCAGTACTTC. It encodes CASSPSGGSSYEQYF.

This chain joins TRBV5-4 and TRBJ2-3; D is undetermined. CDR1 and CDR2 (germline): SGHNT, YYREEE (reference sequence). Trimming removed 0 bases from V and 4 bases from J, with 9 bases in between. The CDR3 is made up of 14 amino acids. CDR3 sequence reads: CASSLDPIPDTQYF. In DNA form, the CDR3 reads TGTGCCAGCAGCTTGGATCCTATCCCAGATACGCAGTATTTT.

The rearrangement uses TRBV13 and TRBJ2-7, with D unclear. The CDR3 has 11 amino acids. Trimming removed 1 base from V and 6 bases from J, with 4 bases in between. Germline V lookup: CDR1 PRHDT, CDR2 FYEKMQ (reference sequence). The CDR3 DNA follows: TGTGCCAGCAGCTTAGAGCGCGAGCAGTACTTC. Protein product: CASSLEREQYF.

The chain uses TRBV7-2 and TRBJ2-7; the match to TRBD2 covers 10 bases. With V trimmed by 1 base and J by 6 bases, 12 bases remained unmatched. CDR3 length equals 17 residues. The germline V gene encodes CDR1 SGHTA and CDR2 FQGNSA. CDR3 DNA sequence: TGTGCCAGCAGCTTAGTTCCCCCGGGGCTAGCGGGGGTCGAGCAGTACTTC. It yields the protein CASSLVPPGLAGVEQYF. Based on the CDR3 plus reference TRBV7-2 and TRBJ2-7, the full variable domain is GAGVSQSPSNKVTEKGKDVELRCDPISGHTALYWYRQSLGQGLEFLIYFQGNSAPDKSGLPSDRFSAERTGGSVSTLTIQRTQQEDSAVYLCASSLVPPGLAGVEQYFGPGTRLTVT.

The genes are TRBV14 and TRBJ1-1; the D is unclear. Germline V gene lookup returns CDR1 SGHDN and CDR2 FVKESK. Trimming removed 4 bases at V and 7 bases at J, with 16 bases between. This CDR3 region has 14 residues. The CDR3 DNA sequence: TGTGCCAGCAGCCTAGGTAACAGTCCCAGTGAAGCTTTCTTT. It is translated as CASSLGNSPSEAFF.

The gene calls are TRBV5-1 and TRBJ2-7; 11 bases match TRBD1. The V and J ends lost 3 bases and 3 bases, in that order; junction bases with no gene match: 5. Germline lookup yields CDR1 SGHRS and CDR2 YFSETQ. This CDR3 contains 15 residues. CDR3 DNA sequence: TGCGCCAGCAGCTCTCGGGACAGGGGGGACTACGAGCAGTACTTC. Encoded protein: CASSSRDRGDYEQYF.